One and the same sample provided the 21 T cell receptor beta chains below, sequenced in a study of blood T cell repertoires in COVID-19. TCRdb's table, derived via immunoSEQ multiplex PCR, lists solely in-frame clones and lacks some. Here the sample spans about 220,000 clones, approximately 83% being singletons. Input material: peripheral blood. These receptors were obtained from a woman aged 55-69 years with acute or convalescent COVID-19.

This clone appeared a few times. The gene calls are TRBV5-6 and TRBJ1-1; D not certain. Germline assignment: CDR1 SGHDT and CDR2 YYEEEE. The CDR3 is made up of 15 amino acids. V lost 1 base and J lost 3, with 13 bases in between. CDR3 sequence: CASSLSAAPDTEAFF. DNA of the CDR3: TGTGCCAGCAGCTTGTCGGCGGCCCCGGACACTGAAGCTTTCTTT.

V gene TRBV5-5 combines with J gene TRBJ2-5; D is unresolved. Germline CDR1 SGHKS, CDR2 YYEKEE (reference sequence). The CDR3 has 14 amino acids. V gave up 2 bases and J gave up 0 bases, with 8 bases separating them. The CDR3 region has the DNA TGTGCCAGCAGCTTTTCCAGGAACCAAGAGACCCAGTACTTC. Residues: CASSFSRNQETQYF.

The chain recombines TRBV7-9 with TRBJ2-4; 11 nucleotides line up with TRBD1. Germline V gene sequence: CDR1 SEHNR, CDR2 FQNEAQ (reference sequence). V gave up 0 bases and J gave up 8 bases; unmatched junction bases: 3. The length of the CDR3 is 15 residues. This CDR3 is CASSLAGGQGDIQYF. CDR3 bases: TGTGCCAGCAGCTTAGCAGGGGGACAGGGGGACATTCAGTACTTC.

The gene calls are TRBV6-5 and TRBJ1-2, with D perhaps matching TRBD1 (6 bases). From germline, CDR1 is MNHEY and CDR2 SVGAGI. The CDR3 contains 13 residues. V lost 5 bases, J lost 6 bases, and 13 bases lay in between. The CDR3 nucleotides are TGTGCCAGCAGTAGGGGGATCATCGATGGCTACACCTTC. This translates into CASSRGIIDGYTF.

The chain carries TRBV5-4 and TRBJ1-4; the match to TRBD1 covers 9 bases. This CDR3 is built from 14 residues. V gave up 0 bases and J gave up 8 bases; unmatched junction bases: 2. CDR1 SGHNT and CDR2 YYREEE come from the germline V gene (reference sequence). CDR3 bases: TGTGCCAGCAGCTTGGAGGGACAGGGAGAAAAACTGTTTTTT. Protein product: CASSLEGQGEKLFF.

The chain links TRBV30 to TRBJ2-5, with D possibly TRBD2 on 6 matching bases. The CDR3 covers 14 residues. The V end was cut by 1 base, the J end by 7 bases, with 16 bases between. The germline CDR1 and CDR2 sequences are GTSNPN and SVGIG (reference sequence). CDR3 sequence reads: CAWSDLAVLGTQYF. CDR3 sequence (DNA): TGTGCCTGGAGTGATTTAGCGGTGTTGGGGACCCAGTACTTC.

The chain carries TRBV27 and TRBJ1-5; D is unclear. Germline V CDR1 and CDR2: MNHEY, SMNVEV (reference sequence). The length of the CDR3 is 12 residues. The V gene lost 5 bases and the J gene lost 7 bases, with 9 bases spanning the gap. The CDR3 sequence is CASSQTRQPQHF. CDR3 in DNA: TGTGCCAGCAGTCAGACGAGGCAGCCCCAGCATTTT.

This chain connects TRBV13 to TRBJ1-2, with TRBD1 identical over 7 bases. V shed 1 base, J shed 1 base, and the junction held 3 bases outside the gene matches. In germline, CDR1 is PRHDT, CDR2 FYEKMQ (reference sequence). The CDR3 sequence is 15 residues long. CDR3 amino acids: CASSLAGQVNYGYTF. Here the CDR3 DNA reads TGTGCCAGCAGCTTAGCCGGACAGGTTAACTATGGCTACACCTTC.

Comment on this clone: The junction departs from germline at one end; a sequencing error may be responsible. CDR3 protein: CAWTGTGMTLLF. The DNA of the CDR3 is TGTGCCTGGACCGGCACAGGGATGACTTTACTCTTC. This chain uses TRBV30 with TRBJ1-2, with a tentative D call TRBD1 (6 bases). This CDR3 is 12 amino acids long. Germline V CDR1 and CDR2: GTSNPN, SVGIG (reference sequence).

This clone was detected a few times. The V and J genes are TRBV5-4 and TRBJ2-3; 8 bases fit TRBD1. The germline V gene encodes CDR1 SGHNT and CDR2 YYREEE (reference sequence). With V trimmed by 5 bases and J by 6 bases, 11 bases remained unmatched. The CDR3 has 15 residues. Here the CDR3 reads CASRAAGGAMDTQYF. CDR3 coding DNA: TGTGCCAGCAGAGCCGCAGGGGGCGCCATGGATACGCAGTATTTT.

V usage is TRBV18 and J usage is TRBJ2-1, with D possibly being TRBD2 (5 bases). The CDR3 has 14 amino acids. V was shortened by 3 bases and J by 8 bases, with 14 bases between the two germline ends. Germline loops: CDR1 KGHSH, CDR2 LQKENI. CDR3 region: CASSPRSAGDEQFF. DNA of the CDR3: TGTGCCAGCTCACCTCGCAGCGCGGGCGATGAGCAGTTCTTC. Full variable domain (missing parts from reference TRBV18 and TRBJ2-1): NAGVMQNPRHLVRRRGQEARLRCSPMKGHSHVYWYRQLPEEGLKFMVYLQKENIIDESGMPKERFSAEFPKEGPSILRIQQVVRGDSAAYFCASSPRSAGDEQFFGPGTRLTVL.

J is TRBJ1-1 and V is TRBV11-3; 8 nucleotides line up with TRBD1. Trimming removed 4 bases from V and 7 bases from J; junction bases left unmatched: 5. The CDR3 loop spans 13 amino acids. Germline V lookup: CDR1 SGHNT, CDR2 YENEEA. The CDR3 loop is CASSSGTGVEAFF. CDR3 nucleotides: TGTGCCAGCAGCTCCGGGACAGGAGTTGAAGCTTTCTTT.

The J gene is TRBJ2-1, the V gene TRBV30; 11 bases line up with TRBD2. With V trimmed by 0 bases and J by 4 bases, 5 bases remained unmatched. This CDR3 region has 16 residues. Per germline, CDR1 GTSNPN and CDR2 SVGIG (reference sequence). The CDR3 DNA is TGTGCCTGGAGTGTACCGGTAGCGGGGGGGTACAATGAGCAGTTCTTC. It translates to CAWSVPVAGGYNEQFF. Full variable domain (outside the CDR3, taken from reference TRBV30 and TRBJ2-1): SQTIHQWPATLVQPVGSPLSLECTVEGTSNPNLYWYRQAAGRGLQLLFYSVGIGQISSEVPQNLSASRPQDRQFILSSKKLLLSDSGFYLCAWSVPVAGGYNEQFFGPGTRLTVL.

The chain is built from TRBV4-3 and TRBJ2-3, with D possibly being TRBD2 (6 bases). V was shortened by 5 bases and J by 2 bases, with 14 bases between the two germline ends. CDR1 is LGHNA and CDR2 is YSLEER in the germline V gene. The CDR3 loop spans 15 amino acids. DNA for the CDR3: TGCGCCAGCAGCGGGGGGTTCCCGTCCACAGATACGCAGTATTTT. Residues: CASSGGFPSTDTQYF.

A word on this clone: Other DNA sequences within the sample encode an identical CDR3. This sequence joins TRBV7-9 and TRBJ1-1; TRBD1 aligns across 8 bases. Germline V gives CDR1 SEHNR, CDR2 FQNEAQ (reference sequence). This CDR3 is 14 amino acids long. With V trimmed by 5 bases and J by 2 bases, 4 bases remained unmatched. The CDR3 loop reads CASSTGQGNTEAFF. The CDR3 DNA follows: TGTGCCAGCAGCACCGGACAGGGAAACACTGAAGCTTTCTTT. The complete variable domain, with remaining parts taken from reference TRBV7-9 and TRBJ1-1, reads DTGVSQNPRHKITKRGQNVTFRCDPISEHNRLYWYRQTLGQGPEFLTYFQNEAQLEKSRLLSDRFSAERPKGSFSTLEIQRTEQGDSAMYLCASSTGQGNTEAFFGQGTRLTVV.

CDR3 nucleotides: TGTGCCAGCAGTTTGCGGGATAGGAATAGGGGGCTCTATGGCTACACCTTC. This codes for CASSLRDRNRGLYGYTF. The V and J genes are TRBV27 and TRBJ1-2, with 7 bases aligning to TRBD1. V shed 3 bases and J 4 bases; nucleotides not matched to a gene: 14. Per the germline V gene, CDR1 is MNHEY and CDR2 is SMNVEV (reference sequence). CDR3 length: 17 residues.

The chain combines TRBV7-8 with TRBJ2-5, with 9 bases matching TRBD2. Germline V gives CDR1 SGHVS, CDR2 FQNEAQ. There are 17 residues in the CDR3. Trimming took 1 base from V and 1 from J; bases not matched to a gene: 7. The CDR3 DNA sequence: TGTGCCAGCAGCTTAGGTAGCGGACTAGCGTCCCAAGAGACCCAGTACTTC. Its translation: CASSLGSGLASQETQYF.

This rearrangement joins TRBV7-6 to TRBJ2-3, with a possible D match to TRBD1 (6 bases). V dropped 3 bases and J dropped 0 bases, with 13 bases sitting between them. The CDR3 spans 16 residues. Germline assignment: CDR1 SGHVS and CDR2 FNYEAQ. The CDR3 sequence is CASSLGTPSSTDTQYF. The CDR3 DNA is TGTGCCAGCAGCTTGGGGACACCATCTAGCACAGATACGCAGTATTTT.

V usage is TRBV6-2 or TRBV6-3 and J usage is TRBJ1-1; D is undetermined. Germline CDR1 and CDR2: MNHEY and SVGEGT. This CDR3 comprises 12 residues. V lost 7 bases and J 5 bases, leaving 11 bases between the germline ends. This chain's CDR3 is CASTPSGTEAFF. In DNA, the CDR3 is TGTGCCAGCACCCCGTCGGGGACTGAAGCTTTCTTT.

This chain uses TRBV3-1 (or the pseudogene TRBV3-2) with TRBJ2-1; 9 nucleotides align to TRBD2. The junction had 5 bases not matched to a gene; V was cut back by 6 bases and J by 5 bases. Germline loops: CDR1 LGHDT, CDR2 YNNKEL (reference sequence). The CDR3 has 14 amino acids. The CDR3 DNA sequence: TGTGCCAGCAGTGGCGGGGGGGCCGACAATGAGCAGTTCTTC. Amino acid sequence: CASSGGGADNEQFF.

The genes are TRBV5-6 and TRBJ2-3; 9 nucleotides line up with TRBD1. This CDR3 has 17 residues. Per the germline V gene, CDR1 is SGHDT and CDR2 is YYEEEE. The J segment lost 1 base and the V segment lost 1 base, leaving 7 bases of the junction unmatched. The CDR3 nucleotides are TGTGCCAGCAGCTTGATTGGGGGACAGGGTGGCACAGATACGCAGTATTTT. Translated, it gives CASSLIGGQGGTDTQYF.